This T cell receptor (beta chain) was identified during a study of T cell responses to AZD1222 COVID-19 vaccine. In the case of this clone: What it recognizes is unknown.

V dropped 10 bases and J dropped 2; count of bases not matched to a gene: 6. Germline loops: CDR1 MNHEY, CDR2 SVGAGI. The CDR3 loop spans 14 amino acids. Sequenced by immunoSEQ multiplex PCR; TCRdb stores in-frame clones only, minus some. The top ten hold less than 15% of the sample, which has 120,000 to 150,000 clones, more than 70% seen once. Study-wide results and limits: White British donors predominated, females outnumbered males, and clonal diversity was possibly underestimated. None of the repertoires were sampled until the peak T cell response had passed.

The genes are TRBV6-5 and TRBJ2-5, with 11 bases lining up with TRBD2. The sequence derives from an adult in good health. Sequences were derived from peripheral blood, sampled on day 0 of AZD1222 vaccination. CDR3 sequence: CATQLAGVQETQYF. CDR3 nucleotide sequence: TGTGCCACACAACTAGCGGGGGTGCAAGAGACCCAGTACTTC.